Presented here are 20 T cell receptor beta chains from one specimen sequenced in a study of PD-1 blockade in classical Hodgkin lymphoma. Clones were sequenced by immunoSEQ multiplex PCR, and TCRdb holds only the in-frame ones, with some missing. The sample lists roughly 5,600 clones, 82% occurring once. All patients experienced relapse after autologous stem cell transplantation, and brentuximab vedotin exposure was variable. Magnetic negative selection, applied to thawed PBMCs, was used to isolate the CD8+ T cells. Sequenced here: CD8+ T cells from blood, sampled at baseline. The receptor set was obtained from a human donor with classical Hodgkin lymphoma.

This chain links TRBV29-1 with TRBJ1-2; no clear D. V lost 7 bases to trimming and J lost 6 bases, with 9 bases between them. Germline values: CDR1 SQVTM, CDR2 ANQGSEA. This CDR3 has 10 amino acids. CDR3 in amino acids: CSADPHGYTF. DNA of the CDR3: TGCAGCGCTGATCCCCATGGCTACACCTTC.

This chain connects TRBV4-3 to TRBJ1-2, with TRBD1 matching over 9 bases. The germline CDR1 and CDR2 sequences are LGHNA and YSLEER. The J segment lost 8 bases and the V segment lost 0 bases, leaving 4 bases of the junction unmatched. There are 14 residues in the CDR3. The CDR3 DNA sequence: TGCGCCAGCAGCCAAGATAGGACAGGGGACGGCTACACCTTC. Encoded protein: CASSQDRTGDGYTF.

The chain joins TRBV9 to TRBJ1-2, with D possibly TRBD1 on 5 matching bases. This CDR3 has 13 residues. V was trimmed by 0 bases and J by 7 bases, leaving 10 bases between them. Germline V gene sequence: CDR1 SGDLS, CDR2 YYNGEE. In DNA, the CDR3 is TGTGCCAGCAGCGTAGATGGAAGGGGTGGCTACACCTTC. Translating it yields CASSVDGRGGYTF.

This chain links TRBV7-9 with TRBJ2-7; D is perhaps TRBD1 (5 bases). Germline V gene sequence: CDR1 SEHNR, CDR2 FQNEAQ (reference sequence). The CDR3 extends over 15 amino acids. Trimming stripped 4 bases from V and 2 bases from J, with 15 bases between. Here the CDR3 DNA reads TGTGCCAGCAGCTCTTCAGGGAATCGGGCCTACGAGCAGTACTTC. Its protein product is CASSSSGNRAYEQYF.

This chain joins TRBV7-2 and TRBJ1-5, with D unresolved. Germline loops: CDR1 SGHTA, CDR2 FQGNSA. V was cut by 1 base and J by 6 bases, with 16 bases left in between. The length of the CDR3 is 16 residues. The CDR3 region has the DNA TGTGCCAGCAGCTTAGAATTGGACCCGCCTGGTCAGCCCCAGCATTTT. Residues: CASSLELDPPGQPQHF.

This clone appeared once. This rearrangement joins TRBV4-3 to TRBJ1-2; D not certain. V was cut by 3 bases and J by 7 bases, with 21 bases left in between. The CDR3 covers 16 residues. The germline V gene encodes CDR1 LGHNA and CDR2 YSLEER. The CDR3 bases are TGCGCCAGCAGCCACCTCGAGGACCCGAAAATTGGTGGCTACACCTTC. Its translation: CASSHLEDPKIGGYTF.

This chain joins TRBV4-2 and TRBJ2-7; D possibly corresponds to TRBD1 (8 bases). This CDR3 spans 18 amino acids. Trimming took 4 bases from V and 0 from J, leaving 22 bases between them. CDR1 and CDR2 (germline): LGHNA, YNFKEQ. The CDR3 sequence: CASSPRHQQGGSSYEQYF. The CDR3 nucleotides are TGTGCCAGCAGCCCGCGTCATCAACAGGGGGGGTCCTCCTACGAGCAGTACTTC.

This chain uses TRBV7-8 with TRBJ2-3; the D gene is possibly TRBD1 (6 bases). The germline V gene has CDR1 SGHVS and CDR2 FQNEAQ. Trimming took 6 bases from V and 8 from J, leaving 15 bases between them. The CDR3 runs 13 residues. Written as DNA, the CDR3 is TGTGCCAGCAGTACGGCGAGGGGGAGTACGCAGTATTTT. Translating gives CASSTARGSTQYF.

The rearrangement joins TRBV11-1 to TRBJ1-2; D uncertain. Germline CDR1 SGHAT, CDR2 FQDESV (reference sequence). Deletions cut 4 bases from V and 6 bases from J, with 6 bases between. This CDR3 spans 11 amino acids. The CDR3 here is CASSYGDGYTF. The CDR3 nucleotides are TGTGCCAGCAGCTACGGGGATGGCTACACCTTC.

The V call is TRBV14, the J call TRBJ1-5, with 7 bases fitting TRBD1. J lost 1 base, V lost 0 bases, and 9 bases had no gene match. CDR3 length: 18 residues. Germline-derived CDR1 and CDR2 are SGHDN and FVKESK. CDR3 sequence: CASSQEGGGQRSNQPQHF. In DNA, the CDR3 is TGTGCCAGCAGCCAAGAGGGGGGGGGACAGAGGAGCAATCAGCCCCAGCATTTT.

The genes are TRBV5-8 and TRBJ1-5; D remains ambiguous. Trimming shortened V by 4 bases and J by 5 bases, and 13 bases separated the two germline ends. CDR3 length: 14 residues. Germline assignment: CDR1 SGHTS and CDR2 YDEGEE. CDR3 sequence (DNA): TGTGCCAGCAGCCCCGGCTTCGGGGATCAGCCCCAGCATTTT. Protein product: CASSPGFGDQPQHF. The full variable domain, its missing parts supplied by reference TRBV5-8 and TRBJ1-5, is EAGVTQSPTHLIKTRGQQATLRCSPISGHTSVYWYQQALGLGLQFLLWYDEGEERNRGNFPPRFSGRQFPNYSSELNVNALELEDSALYLCASSPGFGDQPQHFGDGTRLSIL.

Here the CDR3 reads CASSIGGAGRSPLHF. DNA of the CDR3: TGTGCCAGTAGTATTGGCGGAGCAGGGCGGTCACCCCTCCACTTT. The V call is TRBV19, the J call TRBJ1-6; a weak D match, TRBD1 (5 bases). The germline V gene encodes CDR1 LNHDA and CDR2 SQIVND (reference sequence). The CDR3 runs to 15 residues. The V and J ends lost 3 bases and 10 bases respectively, with 16 bases between them.

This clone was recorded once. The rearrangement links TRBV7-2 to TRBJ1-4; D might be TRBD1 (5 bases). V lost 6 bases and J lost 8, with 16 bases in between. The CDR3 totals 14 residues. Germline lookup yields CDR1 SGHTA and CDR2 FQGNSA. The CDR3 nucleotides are TGTGCCAGCAGACCGAGGGGTGAGGGGGAAAAACTGTTTTTT. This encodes CASRPRGEGEKLFF.

The CDR3 protein is CASSWGDSPYF. The CDR3 nucleotides are TGTGCCAGCAGTTGGGGGGACAGTCCATATTTT. J is TRBJ1-3 and V is TRBV28; 7 bases are a match to TRBD1. The CDR3 totals 11 residues. CDR1 is MDHEN and CDR2 is SYDVKM in the germline V gene. The ends lost 4 bases at V and 15 bases at J; junction bases unmatched: 6.

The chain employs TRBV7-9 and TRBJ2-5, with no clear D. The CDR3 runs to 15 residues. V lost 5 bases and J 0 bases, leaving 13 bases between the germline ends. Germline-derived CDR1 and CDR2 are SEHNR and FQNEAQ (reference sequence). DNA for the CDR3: TGTGCCAGCAGCGAAGGGATCCGGGACCAAGAGACCCAGTACTTC. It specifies CASSEGIRDQETQYF.

The CDR3 bases are TGTGCCAGCAGCGTAGCGGGGGACTACAATGAGCAGTTCTTC. Translating gives CASSVAGDYNEQFF. The J gene is TRBJ2-1, the V gene TRBV9, with D possibly TRBD2 on 6 matching bases. The CDR3 runs to 14 residues. Germline loops: CDR1 SGDLS, CDR2 YYNGEE. V lost 0 bases and J 3 bases, leaving 7 bases between the germline ends.

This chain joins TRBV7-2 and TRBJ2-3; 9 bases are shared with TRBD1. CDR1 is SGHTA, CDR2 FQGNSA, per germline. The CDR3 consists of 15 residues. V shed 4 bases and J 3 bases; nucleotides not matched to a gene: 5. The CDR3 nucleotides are TGTGCCAGCAGCTCCGGACAGGGGCCTACAGATACGCAGTATTTT. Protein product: CASSSGQGPTDTQYF.

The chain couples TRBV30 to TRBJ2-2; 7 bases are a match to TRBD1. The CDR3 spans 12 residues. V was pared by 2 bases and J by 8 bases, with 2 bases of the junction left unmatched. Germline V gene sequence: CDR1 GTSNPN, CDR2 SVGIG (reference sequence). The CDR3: CAWSTGAGELFF. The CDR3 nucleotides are TGTGCCTGGAGTACAGGGGCAGGGGAGCTGTTTTTT. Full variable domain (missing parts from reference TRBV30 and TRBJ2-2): SQTIHQWPATLVQPVGSPLSLECTVEGTSNPNLYWYRQAAGRGLQLLFYSVGIGQISSEVPQNLSASRPQDRQFILSSKKLLLSDSGFYLCAWSTGAGELFFGEGSRLTVL.

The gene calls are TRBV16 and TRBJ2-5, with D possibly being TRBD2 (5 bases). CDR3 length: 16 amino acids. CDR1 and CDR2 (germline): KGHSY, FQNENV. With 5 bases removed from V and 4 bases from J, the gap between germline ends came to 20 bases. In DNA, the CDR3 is TGTGCCAGCAGCAAGATCTGGCAGGAGGAGAGAGAGACCCAGTACTTC. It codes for CASSKIWQEERETQYF.

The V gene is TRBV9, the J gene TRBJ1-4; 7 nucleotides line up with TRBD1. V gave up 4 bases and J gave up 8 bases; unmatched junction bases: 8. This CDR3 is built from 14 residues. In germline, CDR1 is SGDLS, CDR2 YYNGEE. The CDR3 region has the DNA TGTGCCAGCAGCCCTACAGGGGTTCGGGAAAAACTGTTTTTT. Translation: CASSPTGVREKLFF.